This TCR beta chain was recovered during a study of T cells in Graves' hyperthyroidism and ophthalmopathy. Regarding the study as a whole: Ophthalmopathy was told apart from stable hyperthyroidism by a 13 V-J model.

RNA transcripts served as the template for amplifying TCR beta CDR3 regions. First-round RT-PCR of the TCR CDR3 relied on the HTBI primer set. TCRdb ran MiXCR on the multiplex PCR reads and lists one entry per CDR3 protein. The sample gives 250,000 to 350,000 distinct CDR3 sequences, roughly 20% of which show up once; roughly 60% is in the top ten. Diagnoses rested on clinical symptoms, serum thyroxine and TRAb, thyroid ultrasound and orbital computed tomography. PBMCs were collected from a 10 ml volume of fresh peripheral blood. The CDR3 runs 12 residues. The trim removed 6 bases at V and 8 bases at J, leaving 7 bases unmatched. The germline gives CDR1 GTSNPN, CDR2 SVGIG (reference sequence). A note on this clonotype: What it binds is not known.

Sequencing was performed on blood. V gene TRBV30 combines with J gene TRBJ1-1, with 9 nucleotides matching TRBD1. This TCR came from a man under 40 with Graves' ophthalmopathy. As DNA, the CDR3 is TGTGCCTGCCGACAGGGGGGAGGGGAAGCTTTCTTT. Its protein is CACRQGGGEAFF.